A selection of T cell receptor beta chains follows, all from one sample in a study of T cells after yellow fever vaccination. TCRdb reprocessed the 5' RACE reads with MiXCR, giving one entry per CDR3 protein. The sample has approximately 610,000 distinct CDR3 sequences, 17% seen once; the top ten hold 15% to 20%. Sequences were derived from PBMCs, sampled about 5 days after the first yellow fever vaccination. The receptors were sampled from a young man who received the YFV17D yellow fever vaccine. Each CDR3 is given with its conserved first and last residue. The D gene is left open where the match is weak. A clone size is listed for some rows: how often the clone was seen (once, few, many), or a class if it is expanded.

NA | TRBJ1-4 | TRBV10-3 | many | CAISGLQNEKLFF | TGTGCCATCAGTGGTCTCCAGAATGAAAAACTGTTTTTT
TRBD2 | TRBJ2-5 | TRBV4-3 | few | CASSQTRGDGETQYF | TGCGCCAGCAGCCAAACACGGGGGGACGGGGAGACCCAGTACTTC
NA | TRBJ2-7 | TRBV7-9 | once | CASSSDIYEQYF | TGTGCCAGCAGTTCGGATATCTACGAGCAGTACTTC
NA | TRBJ2-2 | TRBV6-1 | NA | CASSPRERKGTGELFF | TGTGCCAGCAGCCCTCGGGAGCGCAAGGGCACCGGGGAGCTGTTTTTT
NA | TRBJ1-1 | TRBV5-1 | NA | CASSLVQGEGNTEAFF | TGCGCCAGCAGCTTGGTTCAGGGTGAGGGGAACACTGAAGCTTTCTTT
NA | TRBJ1-1 | TRBV7-9 | NA | CASSFEGATEAFF | TGTGCCAGCAGCTTTGAGGGAGCGACTGAAGCTTTCTTT
NA | TRBJ2-1 | TRBV20-1 | many | CSARSYNEQFF | TGCAGTGCTCGAAGCTACAATGAGCAGTTCTTC
TRBD1 | TRBJ1-2 | TRBV5-1 | many | CASSTQGAYGYTF | TGCGCCAGCAGTACTCAGGGGGCCTATGGCTACACCTTC
NA | TRBJ1-1 | TRBV11-3 | few | CASSPYTGTQAFF | TGTGCCAGCAGCCCTTACACTGGGACCCAAGCTTTCTTT
TRBD2 | TRBJ2-2 | TRBV4-3 | NA | CASSPFFRGGSGELFF | TGCGCCAGCAGCCCCTTTTTTAGGGGCGGGAGCGGGGAGCTGTTTTTT
NA | TRBJ2-1 | TRBV24-1 | NA | CATSQWNEQFF | TGTGCCACCAGCCAGTGGAATGAGCAGTTCTTC
NA | TRBJ2-7 | TRBV15 | few | CATSRDSGAKYF | TGTGCCACCAGCAGAGATTCGGGGGCTAAGTACTTC
NA | TRBJ2-2 | TRBV10-3 | NA | CAINQKIGELFF | TGTGCCATCAACCAGAAGATCGGGGAGCTGTTTTTT
NA | TRBJ2-2 | TRBV9 | NA | CASSDGRGLSDTGELFF | TGTGCCAGCAGCGACGGGCGTGGGCTATCGGACACCGGGGAGCTGTTTTTT
NA | TRBJ2-1 | TRBV7-9 | NA | CASSQLGEAEQFF | TGTGCCAGCAGCCAATTGGGGGAGGCTGAGCAGTTCTTC
NA | TRBJ2-7 | TRBV7-2 | NA | CASSSQDPMPYEQYF | TGTGCCAGCAGCTCTCAAGACCCGATGCCCTACGAGCAGTACTTC
NA | TRBJ2-5 | TRBV9 | NA | CASSVGGAWETQYF | TGTGCCAGCAGCGTAGGGGGGGCCTGGGAGACCCAGTACTTC
NA | TRBJ2-1 | TRBV6-5 | many | CASSYSQVYNEQFF | TGTGCCAGCAGTTACTCTCAAGTCTACAATGAGCAGTTCTTC
NA | TRBJ2-3 | TRBV7-2 | NA | CASSLENPSTDTQYF | TGTGCCAGCAGCTTAGAGAATCCTAGCACAGATACGCAGTATTTT
TRBD2 | TRBJ2-3 | TRBV6-2/TRBV6-3 | NA | CASSSGTITDTQYF | TGTGCCAGCAGTTCCGGGACTATCACAGATACGCAGTATTTT
NA | TRBJ2-2 | TRBV6-1 | few | CASSEVRGGELFF | TGTGCCAGCAGCGAAGTCCGTGGGGGGGAGCTGTTTTTT
TRBD1 | TRBJ1-1 | TRBV20-1 | NA | CSAADRGVNTEAFF | TGCAGTGCTGCCGACAGGGGAGTGAACACTGAAGCTTTCTTT
NA | TRBJ1-2 | TRBV4-1 | NA | CASSQQGVGFGGYTF | TGCGCCAGCAGCCAGCAGGGAGTGGGGTTTGGTGGCTACACCTTC
TRBD1 | TRBJ2-5 | TRBV2 | NA | CASSPDRGQGETQYF | TGTGCCAGTAGCCCCGACAGGGGGCAGGGAGAGACCCAGTACTTC
NA | TRBJ2-3 | TRBV6-2/TRBV6-3 | few | CASTRRLVSPDTQYF | TGTGCCAGCACCCGGAGACTAGTTTCCCCAGATACGCAGTATTTT
NA | TRBJ1-6 | TRBV5-1 | many | CASSLDGEPINSPLHF | TGCGCCAGCAGCTTGGACGGGGAACCAATTAATTCACCCCTCCACTTT
TRBD2 | TRBJ2-2 | TRBV9 | few | CASSTPTSGAGELFF | TGTGCCAGCAGCACCCCGACTAGCGGTGCCGGGGAGCTGTTTTTT
TRBD1 | TRBJ2-7 | TRBV9 | few | CASSAGTGAGHEQYF | TGTGCCAGCAGCGCCGGGACAGGGGCAGGCCACGAGCAGTACTTC
NA | TRBJ1-1 | TRBV7-9 | few | CASSRGTKEAFF | TGTGCCAGCAGCCGCGGGACAAAAGAGGCTTTCTTT